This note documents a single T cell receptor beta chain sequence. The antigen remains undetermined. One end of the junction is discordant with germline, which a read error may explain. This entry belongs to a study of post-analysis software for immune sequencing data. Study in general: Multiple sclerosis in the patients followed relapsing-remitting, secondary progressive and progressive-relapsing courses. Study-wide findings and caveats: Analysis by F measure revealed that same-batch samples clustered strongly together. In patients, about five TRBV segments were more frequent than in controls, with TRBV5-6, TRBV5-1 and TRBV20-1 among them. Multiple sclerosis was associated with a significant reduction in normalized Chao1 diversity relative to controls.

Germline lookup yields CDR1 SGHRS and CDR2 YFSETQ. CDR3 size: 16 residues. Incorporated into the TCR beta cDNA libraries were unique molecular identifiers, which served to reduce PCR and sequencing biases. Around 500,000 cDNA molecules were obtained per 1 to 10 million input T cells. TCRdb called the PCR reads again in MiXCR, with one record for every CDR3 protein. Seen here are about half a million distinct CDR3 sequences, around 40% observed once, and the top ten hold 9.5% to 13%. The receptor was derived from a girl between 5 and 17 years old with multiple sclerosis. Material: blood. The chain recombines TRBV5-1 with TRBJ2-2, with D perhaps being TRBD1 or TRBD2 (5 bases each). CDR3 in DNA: TGCGCCAGCAGCTTGCGGTGGGACCGTCCCACCGGGGAGCGGTTTTTT. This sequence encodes CASSLRWDRPTGERFF.